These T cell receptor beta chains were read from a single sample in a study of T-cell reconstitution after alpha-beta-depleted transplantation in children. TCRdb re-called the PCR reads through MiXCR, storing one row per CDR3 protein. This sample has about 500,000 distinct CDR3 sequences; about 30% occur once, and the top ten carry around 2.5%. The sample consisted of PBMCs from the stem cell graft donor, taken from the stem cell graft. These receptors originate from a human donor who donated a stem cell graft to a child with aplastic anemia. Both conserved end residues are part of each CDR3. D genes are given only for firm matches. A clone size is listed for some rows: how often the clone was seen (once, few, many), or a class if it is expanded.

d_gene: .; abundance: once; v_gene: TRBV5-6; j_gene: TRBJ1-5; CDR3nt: TGTGCCAGCAGCTTGAAGAGCTTTAGCAATCAGCCCCAGCATTTT; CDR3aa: CASSLKSFSNQPQHF
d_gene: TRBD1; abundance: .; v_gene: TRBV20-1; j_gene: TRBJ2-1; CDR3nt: TGCAGTGCTAGTGATGTCCAGGGGGCCCCATTTGAGCAGTTCTTC; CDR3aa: CSASDVQGAPFEQFF
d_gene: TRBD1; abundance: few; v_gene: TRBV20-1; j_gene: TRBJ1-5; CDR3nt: TGCAGTGCTAGGGGGGACACAGGGGACAATCAGCCCCAGCATTTT; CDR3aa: CSARGDTGDNQPQHF
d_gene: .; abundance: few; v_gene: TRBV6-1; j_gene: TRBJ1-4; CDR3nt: TGTGCCACTGGGGCGTCGGTCAACGGGAATGAAAAACTGTTTTTT; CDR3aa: CATGASVNGNEKLFF
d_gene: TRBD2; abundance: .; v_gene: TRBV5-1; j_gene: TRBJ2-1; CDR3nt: TGCGCCAGCACACTGGGGGGGAGCTCCTACAATGAGCAGTTCTTC; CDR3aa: CASTLGGSSYNEQFF
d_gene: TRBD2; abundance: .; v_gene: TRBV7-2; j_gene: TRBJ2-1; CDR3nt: TGTGCCAGCAGGTTACCGGGACTAGGGGCCAATGAGCAGTTCTTC; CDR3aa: CASRLPGLGANEQFF
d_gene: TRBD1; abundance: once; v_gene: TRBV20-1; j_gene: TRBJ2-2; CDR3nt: TGCAGTGCTACGACGACAGGGGGCAAGCACACCGGGGAGCTGTTTTTT; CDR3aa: CSATTTGGKHTGELFF
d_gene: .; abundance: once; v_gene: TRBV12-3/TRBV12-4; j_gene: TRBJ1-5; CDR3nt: TGTGCCAGCAGCACCCGACTCATACCCCAGCATTTT; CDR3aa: CASSTRLIPQHF
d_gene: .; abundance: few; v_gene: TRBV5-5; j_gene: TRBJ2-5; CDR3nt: TGTGCCAGCAGTTCAACAGGGTACCAAGAGACCCAGTACTTC; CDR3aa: CASSSTGYQETQYF
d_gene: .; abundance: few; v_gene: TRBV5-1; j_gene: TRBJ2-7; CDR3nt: TGCGCCAGCAGCTTCCAAGGGGGGGAAGCCTACGAGCAGTACTTC; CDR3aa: CASSFQGGEAYEQYF
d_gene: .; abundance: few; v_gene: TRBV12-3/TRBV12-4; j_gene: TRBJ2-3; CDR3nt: TGTGCCAGCAGTTCCGGACAGATCCAGACAGATACGCAGTATTTT; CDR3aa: CASSSGQIQTDTQYF
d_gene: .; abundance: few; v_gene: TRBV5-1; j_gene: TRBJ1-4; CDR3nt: TGCGCCAGCCGGGGGGGTTGGACCGGCGAGGAAAAACTGTTTTTT; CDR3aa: CASRGGWTGEEKLFF
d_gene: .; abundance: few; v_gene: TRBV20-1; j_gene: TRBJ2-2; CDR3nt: TGCAGTGTCCCCATTGGGGGGCGCGACACCGGGGAGCTGTTTTTT; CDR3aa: CSVPIGGRDTGELFF
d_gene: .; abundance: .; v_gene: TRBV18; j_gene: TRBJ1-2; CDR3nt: TGTGCCAGCCTGTCACTGGACATAAACTATGGCTACACCTTC; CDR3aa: CASLSLDINYGYTF
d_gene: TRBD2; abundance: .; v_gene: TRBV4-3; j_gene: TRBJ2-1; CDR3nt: TGCGCCAGCAGCCAAGATCGACCCCCAAGTAGCGGGAGTCTGAATGAGCAGTTCTTC; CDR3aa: CASSQDRPPSSGSLNEQFF
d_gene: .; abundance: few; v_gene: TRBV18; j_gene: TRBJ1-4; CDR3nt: TGTGCCAGCTCCCTCAGTCGGGGAGAAAATGAAAAACTGTTTTTT; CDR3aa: CASSLSRGENEKLFF
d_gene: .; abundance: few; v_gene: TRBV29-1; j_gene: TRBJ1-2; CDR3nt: TGCAGCGTTGAGGGTTTGGGGGCGAGGGCTAACTATGGCTACACCTTC; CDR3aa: CSVEGLGARANYGYTF
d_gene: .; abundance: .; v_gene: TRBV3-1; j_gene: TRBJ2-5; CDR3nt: TGTGCCAGCAGCCAAGAGCTAGCGCAGGAGACCCAGTACTTC; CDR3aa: CASSQELAQETQYF
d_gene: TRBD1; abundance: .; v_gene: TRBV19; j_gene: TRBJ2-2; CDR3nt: TGTGCCAGTCTACGAAGACGGGACAGGGGCACCGGGGAGCTGTTTTTT; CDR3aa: CASLRRRDRGTGELFF
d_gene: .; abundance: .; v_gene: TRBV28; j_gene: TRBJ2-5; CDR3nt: TGTGCCAGCACCCTCGGGGGCCAAGAGACCCAGTACTTC; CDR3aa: CASTLGGQETQYF
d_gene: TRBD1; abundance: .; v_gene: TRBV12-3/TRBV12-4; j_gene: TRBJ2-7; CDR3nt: TGTGCCAGCAGGCGGAAGGGACAGGGTCTTGCCGAGCAGTACTTC; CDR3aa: CASRRKGQGLAEQYF
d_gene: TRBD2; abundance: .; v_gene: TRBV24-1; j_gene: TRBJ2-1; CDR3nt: TGTGCCACCAGTGGCTTACTAGCGGGAGGACTTGGTGAGCAGTTCTTC; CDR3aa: CATSGLLAGGLGEQFF
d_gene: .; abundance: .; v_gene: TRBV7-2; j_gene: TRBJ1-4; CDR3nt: TGTGCCAGCAGCTTCTCCCTGGTCCGAGCTAATGAAAAACTGTTTTTT; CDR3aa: CASSFSLVRANEKLFF
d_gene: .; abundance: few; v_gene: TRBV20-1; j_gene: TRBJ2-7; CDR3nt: TGCAGTGCTAGTGATCGTTCGGGAGAGCAGTACTTC; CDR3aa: CSASDRSGEQYF
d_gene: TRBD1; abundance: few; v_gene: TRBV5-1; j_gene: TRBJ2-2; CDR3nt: TGCGCCAGCAGCTTGGACCCCGGGACAGGGGCCGGGGAGCTGTTTTTT; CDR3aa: CASSLDPGTGAGELFF
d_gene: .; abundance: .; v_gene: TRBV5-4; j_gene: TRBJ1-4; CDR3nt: TGTGCCAGCAGCTTGGAGGCAGGCTATAATGAAAAACTGTTTTTT; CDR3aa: CASSLEAGYNEKLFF
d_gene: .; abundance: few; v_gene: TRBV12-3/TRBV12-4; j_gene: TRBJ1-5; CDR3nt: TGTGCCAGCAGTCCCTTCGGCGGGGGGAGCAATCAGCCCCAGCATTTT; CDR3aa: CASSPFGGGSNQPQHF
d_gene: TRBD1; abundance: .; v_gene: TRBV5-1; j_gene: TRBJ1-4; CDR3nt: TGCGCCAGCAGCTTGCAGGGGGCGACGGCTAATGAAAAACTGTTTTTT; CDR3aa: CASSLQGATANEKLFF
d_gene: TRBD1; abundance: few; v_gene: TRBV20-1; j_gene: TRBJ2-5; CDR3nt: TGCAGTGCTAGAGTCGGGACAGGGGGAGAGACCCAGTACTTC; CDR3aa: CSARVGTGGETQYF
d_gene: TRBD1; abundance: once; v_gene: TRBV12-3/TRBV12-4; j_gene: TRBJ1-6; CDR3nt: TGTGCCAGCAGCCGACAGGGCGGAAATTCACCCCTCCACTTT; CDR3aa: CASSRQGGNSPLHF
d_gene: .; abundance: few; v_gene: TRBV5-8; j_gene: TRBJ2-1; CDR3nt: TGTGCCAGCAGCGCCCGGCGGACTTCCTACAATGAGCAGTTCTTC; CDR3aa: CASSARRTSYNEQFF
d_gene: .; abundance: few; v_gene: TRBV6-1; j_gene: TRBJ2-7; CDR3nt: TGTGCCAGCAGTCCCAGGGTGGGCTACGAGCAGTACTTC; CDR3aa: CASSPRVGYEQYF
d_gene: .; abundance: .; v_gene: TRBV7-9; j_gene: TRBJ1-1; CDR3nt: TGTGCCAGCAGCCCGGGACCTTGGGGGGAAGCTTTCTTT; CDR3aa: CASSPGPWGEAFF
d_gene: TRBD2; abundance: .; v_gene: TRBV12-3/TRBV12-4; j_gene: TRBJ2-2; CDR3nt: TGTGCCAGCACCCTGACTAGCGGGTACACCGGGGAGCTGTTTTTT; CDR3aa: CASTLTSGYTGELFF
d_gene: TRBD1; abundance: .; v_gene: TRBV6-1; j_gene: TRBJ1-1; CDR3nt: TGTGCCAGCGGAGTCGGGACAGGGTCTTTAGCGTCTGAAGCTTTCTTT; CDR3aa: CASGVGTGSLASEAFF
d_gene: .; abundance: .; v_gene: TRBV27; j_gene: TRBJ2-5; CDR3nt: TGTGCCAGCTTTTCAGGGTTGGCAGCAAAAGAGACCCAGTACTTC; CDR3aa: CASFSGLAAKETQYF
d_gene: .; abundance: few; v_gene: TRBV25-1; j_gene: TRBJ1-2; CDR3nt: TGTGCCAGCAGTGAACCCTCCCCGACAGGCGGGTATGGCTACACCTTC; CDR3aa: CASSEPSPTGGYGYTF
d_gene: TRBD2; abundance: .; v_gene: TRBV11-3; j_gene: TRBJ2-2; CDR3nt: TGTGCCAGCAGCCCCGGACTACAGCGGGGCACCGGGGAGCTGTTTTTT; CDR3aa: CASSPGLQRGTGELFF
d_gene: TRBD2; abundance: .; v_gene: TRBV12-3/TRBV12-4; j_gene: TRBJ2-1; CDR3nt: TGTGCCAGCAGTTCGGGACTAGCGGGAACTGATGAGCAGTTCTTC; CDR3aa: CASSSGLAGTDEQFF
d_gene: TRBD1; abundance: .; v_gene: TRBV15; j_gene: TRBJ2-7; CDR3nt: TGTGCCACCAGCAGGATGGACAGGGGCCAGCAGTACTTC; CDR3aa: CATSRMDRGQQYF
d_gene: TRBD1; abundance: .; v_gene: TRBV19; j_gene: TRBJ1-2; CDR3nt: TGTGCCAGTAGTGTCTCCCGGGGACAGGGTTTTGACTATGGCTACACCTTC; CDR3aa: CASSVSRGQGFDYGYTF
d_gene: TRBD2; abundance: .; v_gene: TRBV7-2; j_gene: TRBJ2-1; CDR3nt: TGTGCCAGCAGCTCCCCTACTTTGCGGGAGATTGATGAGCAGTTCTTC; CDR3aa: CASSSPTLREIDEQFF
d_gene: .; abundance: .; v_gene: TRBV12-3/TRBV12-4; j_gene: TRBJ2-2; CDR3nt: TGTGCCAGCAGCTCCGAATGGACAGTGAACACCGGGGAGCTGTTTTTT; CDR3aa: CASSSEWTVNTGELFF
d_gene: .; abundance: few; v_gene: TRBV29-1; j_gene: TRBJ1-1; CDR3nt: TGCAGCGCTAGACAGGCAGCCCAAGCGTTCTTT; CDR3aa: CSARQAAQAFF
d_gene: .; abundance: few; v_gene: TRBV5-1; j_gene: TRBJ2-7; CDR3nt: TGCGCCAGCAGCTTTAGTACCAGCTCCTACGAGCAGTACTTC; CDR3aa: CASSFSTSSYEQYF
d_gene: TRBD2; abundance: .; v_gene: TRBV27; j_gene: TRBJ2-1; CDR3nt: TGTGCCAGCAGCGGGACTAGCAGATACAATGAGCAGTTCTTC; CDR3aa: CASSGTSRYNEQFF
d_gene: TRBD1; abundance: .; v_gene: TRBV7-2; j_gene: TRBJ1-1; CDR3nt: TGTGCCAGCAGCTTTTACCAGGGGGAGAGCACTGAAGCTTTCTTT; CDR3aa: CASSFYQGESTEAFF
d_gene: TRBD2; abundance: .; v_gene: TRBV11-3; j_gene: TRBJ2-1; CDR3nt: TGTGCCAGCAAGAGCGGGAGGTACAGCTCCTACAATGAGCAGTTCTTC; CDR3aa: CASKSGRYSSYNEQFF
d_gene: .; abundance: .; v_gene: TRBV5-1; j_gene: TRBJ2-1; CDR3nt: TGCGCCAGCAGCTTGTACGGGAGCTACGATGAGCAGTTCTTC; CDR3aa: CASSLYGSYDEQFF
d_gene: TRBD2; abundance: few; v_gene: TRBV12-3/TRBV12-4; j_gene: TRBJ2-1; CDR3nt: TGTGCCACTTTGACTAGCGGAAATGAGCAGTTCTTC; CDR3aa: CATLTSGNEQFF
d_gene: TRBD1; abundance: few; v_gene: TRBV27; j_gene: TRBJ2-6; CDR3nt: TGTGCCAGCAGTCCCGGGACAGTACGCACTGGGGCCAACGTCCTGACTTTC; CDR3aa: CASSPGTVRTGANVLTF
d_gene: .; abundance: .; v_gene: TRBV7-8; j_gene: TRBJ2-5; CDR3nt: TGTGCCAGCAGCGGCCCCAGAGAGACCCAGTACTTC; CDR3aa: CASSGPRETQYF
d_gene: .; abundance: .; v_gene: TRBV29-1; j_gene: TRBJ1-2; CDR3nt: TGCAGCGTTGCCGCTTCCCCTGGGGGTACGGATGGCTACACCTTC; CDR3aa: CSVAASPGGTDGYTF
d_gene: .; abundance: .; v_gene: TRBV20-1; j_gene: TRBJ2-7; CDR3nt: TGCAGTGCTATTACTTTAGGCAGCCCCTACGAGCAGTACTTC; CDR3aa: CSAITLGSPYEQYF